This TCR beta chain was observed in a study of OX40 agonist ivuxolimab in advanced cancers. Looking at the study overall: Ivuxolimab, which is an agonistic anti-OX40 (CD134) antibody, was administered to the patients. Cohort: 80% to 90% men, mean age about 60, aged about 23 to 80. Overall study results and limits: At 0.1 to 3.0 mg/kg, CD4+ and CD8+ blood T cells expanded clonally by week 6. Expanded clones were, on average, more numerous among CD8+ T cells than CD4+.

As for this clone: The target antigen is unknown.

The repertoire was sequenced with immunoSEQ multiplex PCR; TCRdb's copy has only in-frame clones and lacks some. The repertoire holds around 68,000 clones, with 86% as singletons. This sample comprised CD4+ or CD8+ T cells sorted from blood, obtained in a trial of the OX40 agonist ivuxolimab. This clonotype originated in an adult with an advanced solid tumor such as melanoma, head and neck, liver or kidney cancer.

The CDR3, as DNA: TGTGCCATCAGTGATCCGGGACTAGCGGGAGAGGGTCCCCCCGGGGAGCTGTTTTTT. Translation: CAISDPGLAGEGPPGELFF. The chain carries TRBV10-3 and TRBJ2-2, with 14 nucleotides matching TRBD2. The J segment lost 6 bases and the V segment lost 3 bases, leaving 12 bases of the junction unmatched. The length of the CDR3 is 19 residues. Germline CDR1 ENHRY, CDR2 SYGVKD.